This is a list of T cell receptor beta chains from one sample in a study of T cell clones after liver transplantation. The protocol was immunoSEQ multiplex PCR, while the TCRdb copy is restricted to in-frame clones and leaves out a portion. The sample yields roughly 120,000 clones, 90% seen once. Material: CD4+ T cells from blood, obtained 12 months after liver transplant. All receptors come from a human patient who received a liver transplant. Some T cells here may be from the graft donor. Both conserved end residues are part of each CDR3. A D gene is named only where the DNA matches it firmly. Not all rows give a size; the values are once, few, many and, for expanded clones, a class.

J,size,D,V,DNA,CDR3
TRBJ1-5,.,TRBD1,TRBV11-2,TGTGCCAGCAGCTTAGTTAGGGGGCATAGCAATCAGCCCCAGCATTTT,CASSLVRGHSNQPQHF
TRBJ2-5,once,.,TRBV5-1,TGCGCCAGCAGCGGGGCAGGATCCCCAGAGACCCAGTACTTC,CASSGAGSPETQYF
TRBJ2-7,.,.,TRBV7-9,TGTGCCAGCAGTCCAAGGACCGCGGTCTCGTACGAGCAGTACTTC,CASSPRTAVSYEQYF
TRBJ2-5,.,.,TRBV5-8,TGTGCCAGCAGCTTGCGGGTACTGGAGACCCAGTACTTC,CASSLRVLETQYF
TRBJ1-1,.,.,TRBV5-1,TGCGCCAGCAGCTTGGAGGGCTTAGCGAACACTGAAGCTTTCTTT,CASSLEGLANTEAFF
TRBJ2-1,.,.,TRBV5-1,TGCGCCAGCAGCTTGTCCCCGCCGAGCCAATCCTACAATGAGCAGTTCTTC,CASSLSPPSQSYNEQFF
TRBJ1-1,.,.,TRBV19,TGTGCCAGTAGTATTGGGTTCCCGGGGAGCACTGAAGCTTTCTTT,CASSIGFPGSTEAFF
TRBJ1-4,.,.,TRBV9,TGTGCCAGCGGCCCCGGGATGGGGGCAGGGGAAAAACTGTTTTTT,CASGPGMGAGEKLFF
TRBJ2-1,once,TRBD2,TRBV2,TGTGCCAGCAGTATACTTAGCGGGGGAAATGAGCAGTTCTTC,CASSILSGGNEQFF
TRBJ1-2,.,.,TRBV5-1,TGCGCCAGCAGGTACGGAGCTAACTATGGCTACACCTTC,CASRYGANYGYTF
TRBJ2-7,few,TRBD2,TRBV28,TGTGCCAGCAGCCCCCCTGGCGGGAGGTACGAGCAGTACTTC,CASSPPGGRYEQYF
TRBJ2-7,.,.,TRBV9,TGTGCCAGCAGCAGAACCGCCTCCGGGCCGGGTCCCCGGTACGAGCAGTACTTC,CASSRTASGPGPRYEQYF
TRBJ2-1,.,.,TRBV27,TGTGCCAGCAGTTTATGGGGGCACGAACGCAATGAGCAGTTCTTC,CASSLWGHERNEQFF
TRBJ2-5,.,.,TRBV6-1,TGTGCCAGCAGTGGGGGCTGGAGCGAGACCCAGTACTTC,CASSGGWSETQYF
TRBJ1-2,.,.,TRBV5-6,TGTGCCAGCAGCTTAAGGTTCTATGGCTACACCTTC,CASSLRFYGYTF
TRBJ1-2,.,.,TRBV7-2,TGTGCCAGCAGCTTACAGGGTTACGGCTACACCTTC,CASSLQGYGYTF
TRBJ2-1,.,TRBD2,TRBV18,TGTGCCAGCTCACCGATAGCGGGAGGGCCAGGGAATGAGCAGTTCTTC,CASSPIAGGPGNEQFF
TRBJ2-1,once,.,TRBV11-3,TGTGCCAGCAGCAAGCAAACCTCCCAGCCCCCTGAGCAGTTCTTC,CASSKQTSQPPEQFF
TRBJ2-2,.,.,TRBV5-6,TGTGCCAGCAGCTTGAAGTATAGACCGAACACCGGGGAGCTGTTTTTT,CASSLKYRPNTGELFF
TRBJ2-7,.,TRBD1,TRBV5-4,TGTGCCAGCAGCTCTCCGGACAGGGACGAGCAGTACTTC,CASSSPDRDEQYF
TRBJ2-7,.,.,TRBV7-8,TGTGCCAGCAGCTTATCAGGAACCGCCTACGAGCAGTACTTC,CASSLSGTAYEQYF
TRBJ2-2,.,.,TRBV15,TGTGCCACCAGCAGAGTAGCGTCTAACACCGGGGAGCTGTTTTTT,CATSRVASNTGELFF
TRBJ2-4,.,.,TRBV11-2,TGTGCCAGCAGCTTAGGGAGACAAAACATTCAGTACTTC,CASSLGRQNIQYF
TRBJ2-6,.,.,TRBV7-9,TGTGCCAGCAGCCTCGGCAGGGTGTCTGGGGCCAACGTCCTGACTTTC,CASSLGRVSGANVLTF
TRBJ1-1,.,.,TRBV6-5,TGTGCCAGCAGTTACGGGGAAGACACTGAAGCTTTCTTT,CASSYGEDTEAFF
TRBJ2-2,once,TRBD1,TRBV5-1,TGCGCCACCTCCAGGACAGGGGGCACCGGGGAGCTGTTTTTT,CATSRTGGTGELFF
TRBJ2-1,.,TRBD2,TRBV11-3,TGTGCCAGCAGCTTAGAGGGGACTAGCGGGAACCGTGAGCAGTTCTTC,CASSLEGTSGNREQFF
TRBJ2-5,many,TRBD2,TRBV7-6,TGTGCCAGCAGCTTAGTTAGCGGGAACCTTCGGGAGACCCAGTACTTC,CASSLVSGNLRETQYF
TRBJ2-1,.,.,TRBV6-5,TGTGCCAGCAGTTACTCGTCCAGGGGCCCCAATGAGCAGTTCTTC,CASSYSSRGPNEQFF
TRBJ1-2,.,.,TRBV11-2,TGTGCCAGCAGCTTAGGGTACCTCTATGGCTACACCTTC,CASSLGYLYGYTF
TRBJ2-1,.,.,TRBV2,TGTGCCAGCAAGGTCCCGGGCGTCAATGAGCAGTTCTTC,CASKVPGVNEQFF
TRBJ2-3,.,.,TRBV5-8,TGTGCCAGCAGCTTGACCAGGGCCACAGATACGCAGTATTTT,CASSLTRATDTQYF
TRBJ2-1,.,TRBD2,TRBV7-2,TGTGCCAGCAGCCCCTGGGGCGGGAGGGGGCGAGGCAATGAGCAGTTCTTC,CASSPWGGRGRGNEQFF
TRBJ2-1,.,TRBD2,TRBV19,TGTGCCAGTAGGGCAGCGGGAGTCACCTACAATGAGCAGTTCTTC,CASRAAGVTYNEQFF
TRBJ1-1,once,.,TRBV6-1,TGTGCCAGCAGTGAAGATCAAGACCAGACAGGGAACACTGAAGCTTTCTTT,CASSEDQDQTGNTEAFF
TRBJ1-2,.,.,TRBV2,TGTGCCAGCAGACCAGGACCGCTCCCCTATGGCTACACCTTC,CASRPGPLPYGYTF
TRBJ2-1,.,TRBD2,TRBV11-2,TGTGCCAGCAGCTTCCGGATGACTAGCGGGATGGTCAATGAGCAGTTCTTC,CASSFRMTSGMVNEQFF
TRBJ1-5,once,.,TRBV15,TGTGCCACCAGCCGGAATTGGAGGGCAGCGCTAACGGGCAATCAGCCCCAGCATTTT,CATSRNWRAALTGNQPQHF
TRBJ2-3,.,.,TRBV19,TGTGCCAGTAGCCGGGTAGACCCGAGCACAGATACGCAGTATTTT,CASSRVDPSTDTQYF
TRBJ2-5,.,.,TRBV28,TGTGCCAGCTGCGAGTATCGGGAGACCCAGTACTTC,CASCEYRETQYF
TRBJ1-3,.,.,TRBV19,TGTGCCAGTAGTGACCGACCGGCAAGCTCTGGAAACACCATATATTTT,CASSDRPASSGNTIYF
TRBJ1-2,.,TRBD1,TRBV7-9,TGTGCCAGCAGCTTACGGGACAGTTCCTATGGCTACACCTTC,CASSLRDSSYGYTF
TRBJ2-3,.,.,TRBV30,TGTGCCTGCAACCGGGGGGACACCGGCACAGATACGCAGTATTTT,CACNRGDTGTDTQYF
TRBJ2-7,.,TRBD2,TRBV12-5,TGTGCTAGTGAGCCGGGACTAGCGCCCTACGAGCAGTACTTC,CASEPGLAPYEQYF
TRBJ1-1,.,.,TRBV9,TGTGCCAGCGGGGTCGGAACCTCTGAAGCTTTCTTT,CASGVGTSEAFF
TRBJ2-1,.,TRBD1,TRBV5-1,TGCGCCAGCAGCTTGCAGACAGGGGGATACAATGAGCAGTTCTTC,CASSLQTGGYNEQFF
TRBJ2-5,.,.,TRBV21-1,TGTGCCAGCACCCTCAAGTACTTC,CASTLKYF
TRBJ1-1,few,.,TRBV7-2,TGTGCCAGCAGCTTAGTGCAGGGCCCTGAAGCTTTCTTT,CASSLVQGPEAFF
TRBJ2-7,once,.,TRBV6-1,TGTGCCAGCAGTGAAGCGTACAGGTTTACCTACGAGCAGTACTTC,CASSEAYRFTYEQYF
TRBJ2-5,.,.,TRBV28,TGTGCCAGCACAGCGAGCTCCCAAGAGACCCAGTACTTC,CASTASSQETQYF
TRBJ2-3,.,TRBD2,TRBV18,TGTGCCAGCTCACTAGGGACTAGCGGGAGTTCAGATACGCAGTATTTT,CASSLGTSGSSDTQYF
TRBJ2-3,.,TRBD2,TRBV19,TGTGCCACAGCTAGCGGGAGTGGATATACGCAGTATTTT,CATASGSGYTQYF
TRBJ1-2,.,TRBD1,TRBV5-4,TGTGCCAGCAGTTGGGGACAGGGGGCGGACTATGGCTACACCTTC,CASSWGQGADYGYTF